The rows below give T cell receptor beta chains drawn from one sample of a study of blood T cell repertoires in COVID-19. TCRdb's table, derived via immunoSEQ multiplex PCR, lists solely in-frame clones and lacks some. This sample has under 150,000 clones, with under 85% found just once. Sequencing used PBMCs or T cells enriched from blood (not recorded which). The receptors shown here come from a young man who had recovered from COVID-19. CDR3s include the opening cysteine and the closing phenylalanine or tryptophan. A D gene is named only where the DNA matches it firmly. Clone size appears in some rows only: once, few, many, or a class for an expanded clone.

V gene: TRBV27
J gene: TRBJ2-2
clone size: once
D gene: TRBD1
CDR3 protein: CASSLDRGTGELFF
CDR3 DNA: TGTGCCAGCAGTTTGGACAGGGGGACCGGGGAGCTGTTTTTT

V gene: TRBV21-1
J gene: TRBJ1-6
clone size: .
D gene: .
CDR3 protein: CASSGLAGAPRNSPLHF
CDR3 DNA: TGTGCCAGCAGCGGCTTAGCGGGGGCGCCGAGGAATTCACCCCTCCACTTT

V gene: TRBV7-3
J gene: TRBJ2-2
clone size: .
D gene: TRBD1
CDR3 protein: CASSWTGLNTGELFF
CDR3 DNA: TGTGCCAGCAGCTGGACAGGGCTGAACACCGGGGAGCTGTTTTTT

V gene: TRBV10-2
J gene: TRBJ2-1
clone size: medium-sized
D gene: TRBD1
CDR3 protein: CASSESGRGLASYNEQFF
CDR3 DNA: TGCGCCAGCAGTGAGTCGGGCAGGGGGCTCGCTTCCTACAATGAGCAGTTCTTC

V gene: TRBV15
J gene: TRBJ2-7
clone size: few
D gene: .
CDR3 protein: CATSRDGWEEQYF
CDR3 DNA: TGTGCCACCAGCAGAGATGGGTGGGAGGAGCAGTACTTC

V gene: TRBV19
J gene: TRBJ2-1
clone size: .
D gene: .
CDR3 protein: CASTHSGSSYNEQFF
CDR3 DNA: TGTGCCAGTACCCATAGCGGCAGTTCCTACAATGAGCAGTTCTTC

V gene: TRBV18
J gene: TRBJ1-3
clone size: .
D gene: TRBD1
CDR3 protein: CASSPGDRAFGDTIYF
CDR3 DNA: TGTGCCAGCTCACCGGGGGACAGGGCCTTCGGGGACACCATATATTTT

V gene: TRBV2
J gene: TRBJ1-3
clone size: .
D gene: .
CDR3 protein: CASSVGGATGNTIYF
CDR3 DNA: TGTGCCAGCAGTGTCGGGGGAGCCACTGGAAACACCATATATTTT

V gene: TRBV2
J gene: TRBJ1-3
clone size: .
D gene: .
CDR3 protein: CASLLRGSGNTIYF
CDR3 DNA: TGTGCCAGCCTACTACGGGGGTCCGGAAACACCATATATTTT

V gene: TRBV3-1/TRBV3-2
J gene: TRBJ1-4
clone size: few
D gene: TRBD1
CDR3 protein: CASSQDRDRDEKLFF
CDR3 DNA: TGTGCCAGCAGCCAGGACCGGGACAGGGACGAAAAACTGTTTTTT

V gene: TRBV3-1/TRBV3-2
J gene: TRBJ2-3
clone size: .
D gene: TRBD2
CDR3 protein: CASSQEDPRGLAGGYSTDTQYF
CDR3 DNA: TGTGCCAGCAGCCAAGAGGACCCCCGCGGGCTAGCGGGGGGATATAGCACAGATACGCAGTATTTT

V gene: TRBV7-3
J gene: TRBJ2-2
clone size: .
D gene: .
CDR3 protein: CASSPLSLSGELFF
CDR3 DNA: TGTGCCAGCAGCCCTCTAAGCTTGTCCGGGGAGCTGTTTTTT

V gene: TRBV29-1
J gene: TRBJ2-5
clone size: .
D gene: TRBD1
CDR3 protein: CSARGQGEETQYF
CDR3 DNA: TGCAGCGCCCGCGGACAGGGTGAAGAGACCCAGTACTTC

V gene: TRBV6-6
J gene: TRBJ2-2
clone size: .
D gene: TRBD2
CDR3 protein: CASSPRGTSGGGELFF
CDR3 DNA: TGTGCCAGCAGTCCCAGGGGGACTAGCGGGGGCGGGGAGCTGTTTTTT

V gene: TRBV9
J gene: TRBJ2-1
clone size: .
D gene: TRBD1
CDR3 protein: CASSSRRGTGQVSSYNEQFF
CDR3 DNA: TGTGCCAGCAGCTCCCGCCGGGGGACAGGGCAAGTTTCCTCCTACAATGAGCAGTTCTTC

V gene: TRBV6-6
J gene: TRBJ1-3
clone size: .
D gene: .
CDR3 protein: CASSYSKNSGNTIYF
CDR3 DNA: TGTGCCAGCAGTTACAGCAAGAACTCTGGAAACACCATATATTTT

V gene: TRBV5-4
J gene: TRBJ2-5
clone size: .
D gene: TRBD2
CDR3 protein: CASSLGLAGNQETQYF
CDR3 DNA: TGTGCCAGCAGCTTGGGGCTAGCGGGGAACCAAGAGACCCAGTACTTC

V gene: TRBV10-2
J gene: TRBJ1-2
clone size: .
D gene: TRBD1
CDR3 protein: CASSDRRQGPSNYGYTF
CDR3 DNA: TGCGCCAGCAGTGACAGGAGACAGGGACCAAGTAACTATGGCTACACCTTC

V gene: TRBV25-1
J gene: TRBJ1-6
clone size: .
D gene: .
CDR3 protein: CASSFGAHNSPLHF
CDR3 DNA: TGTGCCAGCAGTTTTGGGGCTCATAATTCACCCCTCCACTTT

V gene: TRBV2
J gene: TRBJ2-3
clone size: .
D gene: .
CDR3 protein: CASSPNGRGTDTQYF
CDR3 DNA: TGTGCCAGCAGTCCCAACGGGAGAGGCACAGATACGCAGTATTTT

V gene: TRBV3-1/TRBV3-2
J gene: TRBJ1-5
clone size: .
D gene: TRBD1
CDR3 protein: CASSPGTGYSNQPQHF
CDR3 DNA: TGTGCCAGCAGTCCCGGGACAGGGTATAGCAATCAGCCCCAGCATTTT

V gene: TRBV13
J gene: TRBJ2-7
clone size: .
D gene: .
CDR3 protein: CASSLGRTYEQYF
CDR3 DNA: TGTGCCAGCAGCTTAGGCAGGACCTACGAGCAGTACTTC

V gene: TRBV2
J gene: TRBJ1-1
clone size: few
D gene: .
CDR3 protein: CASSEIRDEAFF
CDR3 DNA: TGTGCCAGCAGTGAGATTAGAGATGAAGCTTTCTTT

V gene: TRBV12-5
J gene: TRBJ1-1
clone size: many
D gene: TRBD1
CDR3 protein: CASGLVNPGQGIRFGTEAFF
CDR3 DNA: TGTGCTAGTGGTTTGGTAAACCCTGGACAGGGGATCAGGTTCGGCACTGAAGCTTTCTTT

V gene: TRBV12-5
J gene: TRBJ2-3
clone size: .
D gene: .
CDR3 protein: CASGFGTDTQYF
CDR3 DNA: TGTGCTAGTGGTTTCGGGACAGATACGCAGTATTTT

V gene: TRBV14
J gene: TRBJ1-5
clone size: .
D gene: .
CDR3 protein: CASSQGPGHQPQHF
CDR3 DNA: TGTGCCAGCAGCCAAGGACCAGGGCATCAGCCCCAGCATTTT

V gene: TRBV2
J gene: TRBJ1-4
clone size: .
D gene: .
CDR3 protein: CASSDPQGWTNEKLFF
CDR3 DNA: TGTGCCAGCAGTGATCCCCAGGGGTGGACTAATGAAAAACTGTTTTTT

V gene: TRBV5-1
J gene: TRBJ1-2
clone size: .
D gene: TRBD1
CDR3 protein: CASSPQGATNYGYTF
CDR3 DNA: TGCGCCAGCAGCCCCCAGGGGGCGACTAACTATGGCTACACCTTC

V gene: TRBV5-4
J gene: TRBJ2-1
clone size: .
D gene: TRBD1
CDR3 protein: CASSTGQGTYNEQFF
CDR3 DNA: TGTGCCAGCAGCACGGGACAGGGGACCTACAATGAGCAGTTCTTC

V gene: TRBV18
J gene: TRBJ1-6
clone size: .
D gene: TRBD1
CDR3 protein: CASSPGRDRNNSPLHF
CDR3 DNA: TGTGCCAGCTCACCAGGCCGGGACAGAAATAATTCACCCCTCCACTTT

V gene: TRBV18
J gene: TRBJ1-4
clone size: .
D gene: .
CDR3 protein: CASSPGVATNEKLFF
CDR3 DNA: TGTGCCAGCTCCCCCGGGGTTGCAACTAATGAAAAACTGTTTTTT

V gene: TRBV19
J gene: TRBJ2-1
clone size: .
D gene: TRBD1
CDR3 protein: CASSRGQGLDNEQFF
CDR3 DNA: TGTGCCAGTAGCCGGGGACAGGGTCTTGACAATGAGCAGTTCTTC

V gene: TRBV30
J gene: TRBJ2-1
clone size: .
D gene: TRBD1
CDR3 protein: CAWNKGGELDNEQFF
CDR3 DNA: TGTGCCTGGAACAAAGGGGGCGAGTTGGACAATGAGCAGTTCTTC

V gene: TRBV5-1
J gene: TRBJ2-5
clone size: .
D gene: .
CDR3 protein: CASSGRVGGGETQYF
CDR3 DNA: TGCGCCAGCAGCGGACGGGTTGGCGGAGGGGAGACCCAGTACTTC

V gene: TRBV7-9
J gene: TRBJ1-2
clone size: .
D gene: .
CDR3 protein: CASSRTVYGYTF
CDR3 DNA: TGTGCCAGCAGCCGGACAGTTTATGGCTACACCTTC

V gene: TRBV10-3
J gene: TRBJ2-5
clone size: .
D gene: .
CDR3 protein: CAISPAAGGEQETQYF
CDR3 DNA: TGTGCCATCAGTCCAGCGGCCGGGGGAGAACAAGAGACCCAGTACTTC

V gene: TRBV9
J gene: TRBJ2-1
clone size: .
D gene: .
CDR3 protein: CASSQQGAGYNEQFF
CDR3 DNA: TGTGCCAGCAGCCAGCAGGGTGCAGGATACAATGAGCAGTTCTTC

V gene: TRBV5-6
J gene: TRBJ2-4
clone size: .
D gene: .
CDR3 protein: CASSLLEAPKNIQYF
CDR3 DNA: TGTGCCAGCAGCTTATTAGAGGCCCCGAAAAACATTCAGTACTTC

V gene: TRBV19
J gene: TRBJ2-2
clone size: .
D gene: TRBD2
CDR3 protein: CASSPSGGTDTGELFF
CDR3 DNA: TGTGCCAGTAGTCCTAGCGGGGGTACCGACACCGGGGAGCTGTTTTTT

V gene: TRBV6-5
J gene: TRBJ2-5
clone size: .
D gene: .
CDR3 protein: CASSYSYGGWQETQYF
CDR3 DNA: TGTGCCAGCAGTTACTCGTATGGAGGCTGGCAAGAGACCCAGTACTTC

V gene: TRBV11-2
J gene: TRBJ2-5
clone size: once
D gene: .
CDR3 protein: CASHRSQGETQYF
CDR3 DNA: TGTGCCAGCCACAGGAGCCAGGGGGAGACCCAGTACTTC

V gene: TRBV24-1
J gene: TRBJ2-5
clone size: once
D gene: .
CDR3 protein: CATSDLHRTVRETQYF
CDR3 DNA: TGTGCCACCAGTGATTTGCACAGGACAGTCCGGGAGACCCAGTACTTC

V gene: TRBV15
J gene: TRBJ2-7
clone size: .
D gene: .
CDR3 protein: CATRSGPASEQYF
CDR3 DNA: TGTGCCACCCGGAGCGGACCAGCAAGCGAGCAGTACTTC

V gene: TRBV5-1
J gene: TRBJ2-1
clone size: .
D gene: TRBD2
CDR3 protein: CASSPSGGSYNEQFF
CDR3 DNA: TGCGCCAGCAGCCCTAGCGGGGGTTCCTACAATGAGCAGTTCTTC

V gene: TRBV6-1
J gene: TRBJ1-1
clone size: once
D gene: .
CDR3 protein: CASSEASSHTEAFF
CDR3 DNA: TGTGCCAGCAGTGAAGCTTCGTCCCACACTGAAGCTTTCTTT

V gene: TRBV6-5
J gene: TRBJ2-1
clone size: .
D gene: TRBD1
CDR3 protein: CASSGQGFYNEQFF
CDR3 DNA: TGTGCCAGCTCGGGACAGGGGTTCTACAATGAGCAGTTCTTC

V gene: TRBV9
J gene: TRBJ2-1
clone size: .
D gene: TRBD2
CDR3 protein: CASSRVPLAGVFNEQFF
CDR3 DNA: TGTGCCAGCAGCAGGGTACCGCTAGCGGGAGTTTTCAATGAGCAGTTCTTC

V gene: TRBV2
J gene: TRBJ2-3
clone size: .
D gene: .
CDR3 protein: CASSSNRAGDTQYF
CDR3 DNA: TGTGCCAGCAGTAGCAACAGGGCGGGAGATACGCAGTATTTT

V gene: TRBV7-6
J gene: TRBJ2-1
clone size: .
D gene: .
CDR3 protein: CASSLQGPEQFF
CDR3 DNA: TGTGCCAGCAGCCTACAGGGACCCGAGCAGTTCTTC

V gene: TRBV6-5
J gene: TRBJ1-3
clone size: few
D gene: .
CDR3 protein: CASRDYSDRGNTIYF
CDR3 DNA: TGTGCCAGCAGAGACTACAGCGACCGGGGAAACACCATATATTTT

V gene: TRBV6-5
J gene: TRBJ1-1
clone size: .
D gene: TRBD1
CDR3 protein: CASSRDSEAFF
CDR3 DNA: TGTGCCAGCAGTCGGGACAGTGAAGCTTTCTTT

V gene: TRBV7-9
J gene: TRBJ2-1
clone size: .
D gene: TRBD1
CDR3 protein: CASSFAGTVYNEQFF
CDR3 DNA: TGTGCCAGCAGCTTCGCCGGGACAGTGTACAATGAGCAGTTCTTC

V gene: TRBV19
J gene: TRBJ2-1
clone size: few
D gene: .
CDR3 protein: CASSPMISSYNEQFF
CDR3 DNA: TGTGCCAGTAGCCCGATGATCAGCTCCTACAATGAGCAGTTCTTC

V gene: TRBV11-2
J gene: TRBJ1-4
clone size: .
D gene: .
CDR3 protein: CASSLDRGGRIEKLFF
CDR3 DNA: TGTGCCAGCAGCTTAGATCGTGGGGGGAGAATTGAAAAACTGTTTTTT

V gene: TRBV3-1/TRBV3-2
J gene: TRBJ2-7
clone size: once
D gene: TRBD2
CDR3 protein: CASSPRGAYEQYF
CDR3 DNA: TGTGCCAGCAGCCCCCGGGGGGCCTACGAGCAGTACTTC

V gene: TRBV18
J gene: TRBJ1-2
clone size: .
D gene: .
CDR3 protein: CASSARYGYTF
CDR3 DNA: TGTGCCAGCTCCGCTAGGTATGGCTACACCTTC